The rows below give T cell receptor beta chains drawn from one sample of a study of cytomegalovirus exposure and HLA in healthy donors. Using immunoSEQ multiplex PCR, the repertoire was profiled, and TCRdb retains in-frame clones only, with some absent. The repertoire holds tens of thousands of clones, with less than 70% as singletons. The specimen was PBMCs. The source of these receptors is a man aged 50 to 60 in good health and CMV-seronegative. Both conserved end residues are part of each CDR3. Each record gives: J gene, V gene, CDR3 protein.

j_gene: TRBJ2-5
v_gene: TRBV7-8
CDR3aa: CASSAPHLGEETQHF

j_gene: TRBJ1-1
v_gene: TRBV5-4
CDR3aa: CASSSRDSNTEAFF

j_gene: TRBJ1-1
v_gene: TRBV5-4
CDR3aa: CASSSSQDTEAFF

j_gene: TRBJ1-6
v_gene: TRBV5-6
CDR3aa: CASSYWWGQGAYNSPLHF

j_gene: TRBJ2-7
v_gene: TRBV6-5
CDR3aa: CASSYSNYRPYEQYF

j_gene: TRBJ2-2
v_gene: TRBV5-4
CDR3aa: CASSLGDRENTGELFF

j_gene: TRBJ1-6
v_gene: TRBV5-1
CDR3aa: CASSQGGPRSPLHF

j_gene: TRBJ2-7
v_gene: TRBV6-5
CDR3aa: CASSYSRQHYEQYF

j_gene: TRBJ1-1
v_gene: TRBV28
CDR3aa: CASSPNPTSHDRGLEAFF

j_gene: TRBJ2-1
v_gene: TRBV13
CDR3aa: CASSSALRGPNEQFF

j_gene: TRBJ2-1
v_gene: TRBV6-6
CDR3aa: CASHEAGGRGNAYFF

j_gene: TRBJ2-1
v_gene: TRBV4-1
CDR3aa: CASSQLGLAGPDSYNEQFF

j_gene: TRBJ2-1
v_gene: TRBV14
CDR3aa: CASSQLGQKYNEQFF

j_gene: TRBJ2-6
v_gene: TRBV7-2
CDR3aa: CASSLVFSSGANVLTF

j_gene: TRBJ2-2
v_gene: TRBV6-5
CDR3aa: CASSPGSGELFF

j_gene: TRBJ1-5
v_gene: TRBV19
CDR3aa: CASRETGVGQPQHF

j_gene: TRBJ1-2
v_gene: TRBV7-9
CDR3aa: CASSLDLGSSRSGYTF

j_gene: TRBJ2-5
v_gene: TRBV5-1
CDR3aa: CASSLRQQETQYF

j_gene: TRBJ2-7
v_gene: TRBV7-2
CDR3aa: CASSLVITYEQYF

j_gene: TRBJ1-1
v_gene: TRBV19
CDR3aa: CASSSPGTGGVGEAFF

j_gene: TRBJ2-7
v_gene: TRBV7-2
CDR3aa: CASSWTGGSYEQYF

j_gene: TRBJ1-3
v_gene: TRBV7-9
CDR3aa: CASSSQDGRNTIYF

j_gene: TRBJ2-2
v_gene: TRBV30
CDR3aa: CAGTENTGELFF

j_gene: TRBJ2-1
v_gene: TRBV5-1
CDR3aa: CASSLATGFYNEQFF

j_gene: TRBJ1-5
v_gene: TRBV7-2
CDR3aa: CASSLVGVSNQPQHF

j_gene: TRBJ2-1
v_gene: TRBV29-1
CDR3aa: CSVGDPGLAGGGYYNEQFF

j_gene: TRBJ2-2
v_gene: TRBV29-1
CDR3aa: CIVRQGNGAGVTGELFF

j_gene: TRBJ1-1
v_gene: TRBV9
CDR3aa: CASSAEQGRTTEAFF

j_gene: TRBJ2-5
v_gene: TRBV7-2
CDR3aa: CASSLRRGGETQYF

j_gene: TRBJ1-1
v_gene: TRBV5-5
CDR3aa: CASSLGKRPDTEAFF

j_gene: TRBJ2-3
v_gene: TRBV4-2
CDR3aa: CASSQVAGGQFTDTQYF

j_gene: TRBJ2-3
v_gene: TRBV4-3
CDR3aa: CASSQEIAAGRTDTQYF

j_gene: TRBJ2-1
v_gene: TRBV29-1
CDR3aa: CSAGFDEQFF

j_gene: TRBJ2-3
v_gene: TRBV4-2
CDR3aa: CASSPKWLAGEGGGADTQYF

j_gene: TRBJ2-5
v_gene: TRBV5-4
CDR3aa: CASSPGGLGVETQYF

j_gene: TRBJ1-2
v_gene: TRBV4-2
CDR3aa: CASSQALTGVDYGYTF

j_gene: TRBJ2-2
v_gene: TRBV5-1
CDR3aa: CASSLSFGAYTGELFF

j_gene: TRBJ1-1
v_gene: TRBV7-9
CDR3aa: CASSRAGTSTEAFF

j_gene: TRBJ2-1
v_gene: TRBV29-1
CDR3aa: CSVEDRGRFNEQFF

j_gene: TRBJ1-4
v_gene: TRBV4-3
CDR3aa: CASSQGRGRATNEKLFF

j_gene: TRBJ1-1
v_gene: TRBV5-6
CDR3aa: CASSLDGSGLKLSF

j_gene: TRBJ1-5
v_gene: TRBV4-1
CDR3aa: CASSQEYPGQENQPQHF

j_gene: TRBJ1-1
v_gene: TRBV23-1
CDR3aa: CASTPRDMNTEAFF

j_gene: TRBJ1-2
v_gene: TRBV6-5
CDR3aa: CASSYSTGGETGYTF

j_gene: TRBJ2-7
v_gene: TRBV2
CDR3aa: CASSQGIAYEQYF

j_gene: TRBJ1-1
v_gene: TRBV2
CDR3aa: CASSAVMNTEAFF

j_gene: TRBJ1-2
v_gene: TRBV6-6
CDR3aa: CASSYSGAGYTF

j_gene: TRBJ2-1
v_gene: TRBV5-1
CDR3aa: CASSSTIRGRLGNEQFF